This T cell receptor (beta chain) is from a study of T cells in Graves' hyperthyroidism and ophthalmopathy. Study details: The blood sample was taken at first diagnosis, before treatment began. General study results and limits: Blood shared most expanded thyroid clonotypes above 0.001.

CDR1 and CDR2 (germline): GTSNPN, SVGIG (reference sequence). V lost 5 bases, J lost 4 bases, and 5 bases stayed unmatched. This CDR3 spans 12 amino acids. TCR beta CDR3 region amplification was performed from RNA transcripts. TCR CDR3 underwent first-round RT-PCR with the HTBI primer set. A single record per CDR3 protein comes from TCRdb applying MiXCR to the multiplex PCR reads. The sample includes 200,000 to 250,000 distinct CDR3 sequences, around 16% of them seen just once. Exclusion followed for patients with uncontrolled infection, other autoimmune disease, pregnancy or lactation. Many counts were recorded for this clonotype. The antigen remains unidentified.

This receptor was taken from a woman aged 50 to 65 with Graves' hyperthyroidism. The V call is TRBV30, the J call TRBJ2-7; TRBD1 agrees at 7 bases. The sample taken for sequencing was blood. CDR3 region: CAWDRVGYEQYF. The CDR3 DNA reads TGTGCCTGGGACAGGGTGGGATACGAGCAGTACTTC.